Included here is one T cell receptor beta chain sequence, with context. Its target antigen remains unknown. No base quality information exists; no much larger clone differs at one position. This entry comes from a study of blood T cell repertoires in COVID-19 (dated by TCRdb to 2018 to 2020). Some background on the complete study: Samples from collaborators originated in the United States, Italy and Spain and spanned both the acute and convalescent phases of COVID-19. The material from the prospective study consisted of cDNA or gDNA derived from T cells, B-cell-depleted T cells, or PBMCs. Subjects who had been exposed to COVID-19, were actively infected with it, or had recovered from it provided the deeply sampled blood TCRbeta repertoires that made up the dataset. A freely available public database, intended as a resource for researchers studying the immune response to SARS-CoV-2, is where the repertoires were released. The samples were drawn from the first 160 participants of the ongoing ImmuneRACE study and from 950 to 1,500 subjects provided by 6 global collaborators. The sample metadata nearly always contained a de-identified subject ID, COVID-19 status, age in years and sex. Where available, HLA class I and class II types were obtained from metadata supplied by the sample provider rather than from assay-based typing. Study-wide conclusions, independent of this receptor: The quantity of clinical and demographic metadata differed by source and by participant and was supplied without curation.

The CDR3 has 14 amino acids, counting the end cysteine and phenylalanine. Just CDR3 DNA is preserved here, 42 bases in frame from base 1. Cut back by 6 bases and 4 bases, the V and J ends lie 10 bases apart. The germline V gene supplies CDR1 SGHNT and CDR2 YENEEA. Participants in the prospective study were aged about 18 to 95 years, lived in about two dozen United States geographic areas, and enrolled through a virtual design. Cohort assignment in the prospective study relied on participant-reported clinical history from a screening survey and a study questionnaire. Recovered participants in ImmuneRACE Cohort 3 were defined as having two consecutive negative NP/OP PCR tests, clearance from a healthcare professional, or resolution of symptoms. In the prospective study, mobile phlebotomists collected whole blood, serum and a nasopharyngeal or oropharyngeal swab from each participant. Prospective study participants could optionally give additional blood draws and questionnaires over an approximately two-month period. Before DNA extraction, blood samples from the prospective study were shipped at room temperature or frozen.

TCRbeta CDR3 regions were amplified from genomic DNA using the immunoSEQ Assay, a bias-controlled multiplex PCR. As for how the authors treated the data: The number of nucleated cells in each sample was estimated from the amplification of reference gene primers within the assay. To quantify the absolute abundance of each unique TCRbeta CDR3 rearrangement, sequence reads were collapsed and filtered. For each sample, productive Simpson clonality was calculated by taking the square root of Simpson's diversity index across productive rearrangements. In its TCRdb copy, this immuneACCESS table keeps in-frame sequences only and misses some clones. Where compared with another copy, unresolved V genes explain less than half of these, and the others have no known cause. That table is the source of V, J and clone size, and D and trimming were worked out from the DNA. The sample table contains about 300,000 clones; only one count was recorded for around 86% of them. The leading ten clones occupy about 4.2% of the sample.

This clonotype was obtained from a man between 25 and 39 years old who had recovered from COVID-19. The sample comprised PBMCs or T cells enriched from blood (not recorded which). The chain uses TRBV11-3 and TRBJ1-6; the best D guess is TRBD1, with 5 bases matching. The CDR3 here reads CASSLTAYNSPLHF. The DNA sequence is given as TGTGCCAGCAGTTTGACAGCTTATAATTCACCCCTCCACTTT.